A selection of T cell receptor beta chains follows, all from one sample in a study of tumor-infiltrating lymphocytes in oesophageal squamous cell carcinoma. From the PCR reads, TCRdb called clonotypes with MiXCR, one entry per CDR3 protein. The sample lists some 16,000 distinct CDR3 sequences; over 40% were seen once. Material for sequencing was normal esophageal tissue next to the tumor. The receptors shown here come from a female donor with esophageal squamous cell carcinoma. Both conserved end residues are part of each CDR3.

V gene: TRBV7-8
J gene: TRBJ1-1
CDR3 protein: CASSTDRGNTEAFF

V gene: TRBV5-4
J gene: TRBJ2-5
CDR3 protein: CASSLGTGLAGGEQYF

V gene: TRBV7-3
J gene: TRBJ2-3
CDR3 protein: CASSPTGTSGRGGTDTQYF

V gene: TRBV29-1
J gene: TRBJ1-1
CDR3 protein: CSVEQRNTEAFF

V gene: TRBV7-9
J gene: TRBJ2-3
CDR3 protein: CASSFLAGGADTQYF

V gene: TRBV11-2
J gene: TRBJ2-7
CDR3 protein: CASIPSGAAENSEQYF

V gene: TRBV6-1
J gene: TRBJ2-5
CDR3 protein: CASSPLRSGSNEQYF

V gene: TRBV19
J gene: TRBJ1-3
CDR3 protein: CASNFGRNTIYF

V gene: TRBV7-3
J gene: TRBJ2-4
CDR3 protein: CASSLSQYF

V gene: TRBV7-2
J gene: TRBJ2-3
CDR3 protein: CASSNWTSGGHTQYF

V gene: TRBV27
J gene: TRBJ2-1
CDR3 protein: CASSPGNREQFF

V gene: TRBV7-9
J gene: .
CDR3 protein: CASSLAGTSGFQYEQYF

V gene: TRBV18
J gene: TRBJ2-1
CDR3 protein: CASSRTDEQFF

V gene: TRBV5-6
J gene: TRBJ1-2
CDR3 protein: CASSFRGQGRGYTF

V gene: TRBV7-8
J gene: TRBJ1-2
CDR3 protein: CASSLEVGFSLYGYTF

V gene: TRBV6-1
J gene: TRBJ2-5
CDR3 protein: CASSPGVVAGGQETQYF

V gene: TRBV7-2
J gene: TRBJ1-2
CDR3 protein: CASSLGPYGYTF

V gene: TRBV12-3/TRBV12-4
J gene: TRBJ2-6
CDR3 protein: CASSFMGYSGANVLTF

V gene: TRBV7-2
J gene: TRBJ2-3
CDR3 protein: CASSRLAGGSDTQYF

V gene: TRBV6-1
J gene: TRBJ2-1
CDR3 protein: CASRDPSGEQFF

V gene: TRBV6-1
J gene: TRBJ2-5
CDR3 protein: CASSDRVGETQYF

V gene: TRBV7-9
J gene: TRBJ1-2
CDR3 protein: CASGQGGNYGYTF

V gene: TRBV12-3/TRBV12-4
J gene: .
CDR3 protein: CASRGLAGKNYNEQFF

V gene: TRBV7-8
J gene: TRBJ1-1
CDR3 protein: CASSLSENTEAFF

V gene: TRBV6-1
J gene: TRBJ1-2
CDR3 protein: CASSNDRAGGYTF

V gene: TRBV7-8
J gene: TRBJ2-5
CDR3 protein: CASSLFEAVLETQYF